These 25 T cell receptor beta chains were all obtained from the same sample, sequenced in a study of OX40 agonist ivuxolimab in advanced cancers. The assay was immunoSEQ multiplex PCR, and TCRdb's table has in-frame clones only and misses some. This sample yields about 47,000 clones, of which around 85% are seen a single time; more than 13% belongs to the top ten. Sequencing used CD4+ or CD8+ T cells sorted from blood, obtained in a trial of the OX40 agonist ivuxolimab. Receptors were obtained from an adult with an advanced solid tumor such as melanoma, head and neck, liver or kidney cancer.

The CDR3 here is CASSVTGGNTEAFF. CDR3 DNA sequence: TGTGCCAGCAGCGTGACAGGGGGGAACACTGAAGCTTTCTTT. The chain employs TRBV7-9 and TRBJ1-1, with 9 nucleotides matching TRBD1. The junction had 2 bases not matched to a gene; V was cut back by 5 bases and J by 1 base. Germline CDR1 is SEHNR and CDR2 is FQNEAQ (reference sequence). The CDR3 is made up of 14 amino acids.

This chain connects TRBV27 to TRBJ2-5; maybe TRBD2 (5 bases). Per the germline V gene, CDR1 is MNHEY and CDR2 is SMNVEV (reference sequence). Trimming removed 0 bases from V and 4 bases from J, with 9 bases in between. The CDR3 covers 14 residues. In DNA, the CDR3 is TGTGCCAGCAGTTTATCGTCCCGGGGAGAGACCCAGTACTTC. It yields the protein CASSLSSRGETQYF.

The rearrangement uses TRBV5-6 and TRBJ2-1, with D tentatively TRBD2 (6 bases). CDR3 size: 18 residues. Germline CDR1 is SGHDT and CDR2 is YYEEEE. Trimming stripped 4 bases from V and 5 bases from J, with 25 bases between. The CDR3 DNA is TGTGCCAGCAGCGCTCGAAAACTAGCCCGAAGGGGTGACAATGAGCAGTTCTTC. It is translated as CASSARKLARRGDNEQFF.

The rearrangement joins TRBV6-1 to TRBJ2-3; perhaps TRBD2 as D (5 bases). V was shortened by 3 bases and J by 6 bases, with 19 bases between the two germline ends. In germline, CDR1 is MNHNS, CDR2 SASEGT. The CDR3 has 16 amino acids. The CDR3 sequence is CASSERANLRTDTQYF. As DNA, the CDR3 is TGTGCCAGCAGTGAGCGAGCGAACCTAAGGACTGATACGCAGTATTTT.

The V call is TRBV6-5, the J call TRBJ1-1, with a weak D call TRBD1 (6 bases). Trimming shortened V by 6 bases and J by 5 bases, and 16 bases separated the two germline ends. Germline V gene sequence: CDR1 MNHEY, CDR2 SVGAGI. The CDR3 length is 14 residues. Written as DNA, the CDR3 is TGTGCCAGCAGGAGGGACACCGGGGCTACTGAAGCTTTCTTT. It is translated as CASRRDTGATEAFF.

In this sample, this clone turned up once. The rearrangement uses TRBV7-2 and TRBJ1-4; D perhaps matches TRBD1 (5 bases). V lost 5 bases, J lost 0 bases, and 13 bases lay in between. This CDR3 is 16 amino acids long. The germline CDR1 and CDR2 sequences are SGHTA and FQGNSA. CDR3 nucleotide sequence: TGTGCCAGCAGCCCTCAGGGAGGGACAACTAATGAAAAACTGTTTTTT. The encoded protein is CASSPQGGTTNEKLFF.

V gene TRBV5-6 combines with J gene TRBJ2-5; TRBD2 agrees at 11 bases. The CDR3 consists of 17 residues. Germline V lookup: CDR1 SGHDT, CDR2 YYEEEE. V gave up 0 bases and J gave up 5 bases; unmatched junction bases: 9. The CDR3 DNA follows: TGTGCCAGCAGCTTGGGAGGGACTAGCGGCACGGTGGAGACCCAGTACTTC. It translates to CASSLGGTSGTVETQYF.

The J gene is TRBJ2-7, the V gene TRBV9; 8 nucleotides agree with TRBD2. CDR3 length equals 16 residues. V lost 4 bases and J lost 5; bases outside the gene matches: 14. CDR1 SGDLS and CDR2 YYNGEE come from the germline V gene. The CDR3 sequence: CASSPGDSGIHHEQYF. CDR3 coding DNA: TGTGCCAGCAGCCCTGGGGATAGCGGGATTCATCACGAGCAGTACTTC.

This sequence joins TRBV5-8 and TRBJ1-1; 8 nucleotides match TRBD1. Germline V gene lookup returns CDR1 SGHTS and CDR2 YDEGEE. The CDR3 sequence is 16 residues long. V dropped 4 bases and J dropped 0; count of bases not matched to a gene: 8. CDR3 nucleotide sequence: TGTGCCAGCAGCCCCTGGACAGGGAACATGAACACTGAAGCTTTCTTT. Its protein product is CASSPWTGNMNTEAFF.

The rearrangement links TRBV27 to TRBJ1-5; a possible D gene is TRBD1 (5 bases). CDR1 MNHEY and CDR2 SMNVEV come from the germline V gene (reference sequence). The CDR3 has 15 amino acids. The germline V and J ends were trimmed by 7 bases and 4 bases, with 17 bases remaining between them. The CDR3 spells CASILTQGSNQPQHF. CDR3 coding DNA: TGTGCCAGCATCTTAACTCAGGGATCGAATCAGCCCCAGCATTTT.

The gene calls are TRBV29-1 and TRBJ2-7; 9 bases are shared with TRBD2. The CDR3 loop spans 14 amino acids. CDR1 and CDR2 (germline): SQVTM, ANQGSEA. V lost 6 bases to trimming and J lost 3 bases; unmatched junction nucleotides: 9. CDR3 sequence: CSVRGLAGNYEQYF. For the CDR3, the DNA is TGCAGCGTAAGGGGGCTAGCGGGGAACTACGAGCAGTACTTC.

This chain joins TRBV4-1 and TRBJ1-1; 7 bases match TRBD1. The CDR3 length is 14 residues. With V trimmed by 5 bases and J by 6 bases, 9 bases remained unmatched. Germline values: CDR1 MGHRA, CDR2 YSYEKL. This CDR3 is CASSSKRGLAEAFF. The CDR3 DNA reads as TGCGCCAGCAGCTCAAAAAGGGGGCTCGCTGAAGCTTTCTTT.

The chain is built from TRBV5-8 and TRBJ1-5; perhaps TRBD1 as D (6 bases). Germline CDR1 and CDR2: SGHTS and YDEGEE. This CDR3 is built from 15 residues. With 10 bases removed from V and 0 bases from J, the gap between germline ends came to 17 bases. The CDR3 DNA reads as TGTGCCGGGGCACAGGGTATGTATAGCAATCAGCCCCAGCATTTT. Its protein is CAGAQGMYSNQPQHF.

This sequence joins TRBV21-1 and TRBJ2-7. TRBV21-1 is described as a pseudogene. The CDR3 runs to 16 residues. The CDR3 DNA sequence: TGTGCCAGCAGCATATCATGGGGAACTTTAAACTACGAGCAGTACTTC. This translates into CASSISWGTLNYEQYF.

This chain connects TRBV25-1 to TRBJ2-7; 11 bases are shared with TRBD1. Losses at the gene ends were 3 bases for V and 4 bases for J; bases not matched to a gene: 14. This CDR3 has 18 residues. Germline V CDR1 and CDR2: MGHDK, SYGVNS. CDR3 loop: CASSDAQLVGQGVYEQYF. CDR3 nucleotide sequence: TGTGCCAGCAGTGATGCACAACTGGTGGGACAGGGGGTTTACGAGCAGTACTTC.

This clone was recorded once. The chain employs TRBV9 and TRBJ1-3, with a tentative D call TRBD1 (5 bases). CDR3 length: 16 residues. The germline V and J ends were trimmed by 2 bases and 0 bases, with 12 bases remaining between them. CDR1 SGDLS and CDR2 YYNGEE come from the germline V gene. The CDR3 region is CASSVQGATSGNTIYF. As DNA, the CDR3 is TGTGCCAGCAGCGTGCAAGGGGCGACCTCTGGAAACACCATATATTTT.

V gene TRBV5-6 combines with J gene TRBJ2-5; 9 bases align to TRBD1. The V segment lost 0 bases and the J segment 2 bases; nucleotides outside the gene matches: 2. This CDR3 is 15 amino acids long. The germline V gene encodes CDR1 SGHDT and CDR2 YYEEEE. CDR3 region: CASSLDRGRQETQYF. The CDR3 nucleotides are TGTGCCAGCAGCTTGGACAGGGGGCGGCAAGAGACCCAGTACTTC.

Turning to this clone: Sequence at one end of the junction differs from germline and may be a read error. The CDR3 spells CASSSWGRPGETQYF. The CDR3 nucleotides are TGTGCTAGCAGCTCCTGGGGGAGACCGGGGGAGACCCAGTACTTC. This chain uses TRBV7-7 with TRBJ2-5; D possibly matches TRBD1 or TRBD2 (5 bases each). Germline CDR1 and CDR2: SSHAT and FNYEAQ (reference sequence). The CDR3 is made up of 15 amino acids.

The rearrangement uses TRBV5-1 and TRBJ2-7; D unresolved. CDR3 size: 13 residues. Trimming left V 2 bases short and J 2 bases short, with 8 bases between. Looked up from germline, CDR1 is SGHRS and CDR2 is YFSETQ. The CDR3 protein is CASSFDTAYEQYF. The CDR3 region has the DNA TGCGCCAGCAGCTTCGACACCGCCTACGAGCAGTACTTC.

This clone was recorded only once. The V call is TRBV6-5, the J call TRBJ2-7; 8 bases fit TRBD1. The V gene's germline CDR1 is MNHEY and CDR2 SVGAGI. V shed 6 bases and J 4 bases; nucleotides not matched to a gene: 8. The CDR3 covers 14 residues. This CDR3 is CASSRQGTRYEQYF. The CDR3 bases are TGTGCCAGCAGCCGACAGGGGACTCGGTACGAGCAGTACTTC.

This chain joins TRBV18 and TRBJ1-1, with D tentatively TRBD1 (6 bases). V gave up 8 bases and J gave up 4 bases, with 14 bases separating them. Germline CDR1 KGHSH, CDR2 LQKENI. The CDR3 totals 13 residues. CDR3 sequence: CASRSTGATEAFF. The CDR3, as DNA: TGTGCCAGCCGATCTACGGGGGCCACTGAAGCTTTCTTT.

The rearrangement uses TRBV5-6 and TRBJ2-1; possibly TRBD1 for D (6 bases). CDR1 SGHDT and CDR2 YYEEEE come from the germline V gene. Trimming removed 5 bases at V and 2 bases at J, with 11 bases between. The CDR3 loop spans 14 amino acids. CDR3 sequence: CASRGGVPYNEQFF. CDR3 DNA sequence: TGTGCCAGCAGAGGGGGAGTTCCCTACAATGAGCAGTTCTTC.

The V call is TRBV13, the J call TRBJ1-3; D gene ambiguous. Germline V gene lookup returns CDR1 PRHDT and CDR2 FYEKMQ (reference sequence). The CDR3 sequence is 11 residues long. Trimming stripped 5 bases from V and 5 bases from J, with 4 bases between. DNA for the CDR3: TGTGCCAGCAGCGAAAGAAACACCATATATTTT. It yields the protein CASSERNTIYF.

V usage is TRBV27 and J usage is TRBJ2-2; D remains unclear. Trimming removed 3 bases at V and 6 bases at J, with 8 bases between. The CDR3 contains 13 residues. Germline V gene sequence: CDR1 MNHEY, CDR2 SMNVEV (reference sequence). CDR3 residues: CASSFPRSGELFF. As DNA, the CDR3 is TGTGCCAGCAGTTTCCCTAGATCCGGGGAGCTGTTTTTT.

This chain uses TRBV7-9 with TRBJ1-5; D possibly corresponds to TRBD1 (5 bases). Trimming took off 0 bases at V and 4 bases at J, with 7 bases between the two ends. The length of the CDR3 is 14 residues. Per the germline V gene, CDR1 is SEHNR and CDR2 is FQNEAQ (reference sequence). The CDR3 here is CASSLAGGNQPQHF. The CDR3 coding sequence is TGTGCCAGCAGCTTAGCGGGGGGGAATCAGCCCCAGCATTTT.